These 6 T cell receptor beta chains originate from one sample sequenced in a study of spatial heterogeneity in lung cancer. Time point given: sample taken at primary tumor resection. Whole RNA, which was extracted from tumor, nontumor lung tissue or frozen PBMC, was sequenced without any cell sorting. TCRdb fed the 5' RACE reads into MiXCR, producing one record per CDR3 protein. The sample contains roughly 10,000 distinct CDR3 sequences, roughly 6.3% of which appear only once. Sequenced material: PBMCs, taken at surgery. The receptors were gathered from a male donor with early-stage non-small cell lung cancer.

The table lists this clonotype with many counts. Because the library targeted alpha chains, this beta chain is an off-target read whose size means little. CDR3 sequence reads: CASSIPQTRNQPQHF. The CDR3 DNA is TGTGCCAGTAGTATACCCCAGACCCGCAATCAGCCCCAGCATTTT. The genes are TRBV19 and TRBJ1-5; D is undetermined. Per the germline V gene, CDR1 is LNHDA and CDR2 is SQIVND (reference sequence). V gave up 2 bases and J gave up 2 bases, with 10 bases separating them. CDR3 length equals 15 residues.

This clonotype has just a few counts. This beta chain came through as a stray read in a library set up for alpha chains, and its size says little. V usage is TRBV7-9 and J usage is TRBJ2-4; weak D call: TRBD1 (6 bases). Looked up from germline, CDR1 is SEHNR and CDR2 is FQNEAQ (reference sequence). This CDR3 contains 15 residues. The ends were cut back, 10 bases at V and 0 bases at J, with 16 bases in the middle. This chain's CDR3 is CAIAGTRVAKNIQYF. Here the CDR3 DNA reads TGTGCCATTGCCGGGACAAGGGTAGCCAAAAACATTCAGTACTTC.

A few counts support this clonotype. For a library built for alpha chains, this beta chain is a stray read; little rests on its size. The V and J genes are TRBV20-1 and TRBJ1-5; D is unclear. The germline CDR1 and CDR2 sequences are DFQATT and SNEGSKA (reference sequence). Trimming stripped 2 bases from V and 7 bases from J, with 9 bases between. The CDR3 extends over 12 amino acids. CDR3 nucleotides: TGCAGTGCTAGATTCGGGGAGCAGCCCCAGCATTTT. This translates into CSARFGEQPQHF.

There are many counts of this clonotype. This beta chain is a stray sequence in a library constructed for alpha chains; its clone size is not meaningful. The CDR3 region has the DNA TGTGCCAGCAGTTCTGGACAGGGCAATTCACCCCTCCACTTT. Residues: CASSSGQGNSPLHF. The chain employs TRBV12-3 or TRBV12-4 and TRBJ1-6; 8 bases are a match to TRBD1. The V segment lost 4 bases and the J segment 7 bases; nucleotides outside the gene matches: 3. The CDR3 runs to 14 residues.

By frequency in the sample, this clonotype is medium-sized (0.01 to 0.1%). This beta chain represents an off-target read in a library built for alpha chains; its size is of limited meaning. The rearrangement joins TRBV28 to TRBJ2-3; perhaps TRBD2 as D (5 bases). This CDR3 is built from 16 residues. Germline V gene lookup returns CDR1 MDHEN and CDR2 SYDVKM. V was cut by 5 bases and J by 4 bases, with 19 bases left in between. The DNA of the CDR3 is TGTGCCAGCAGTCCCCCCCGGGGTGTCAGAGCAGATACGCAGTATTTT. Protein sequence: CASSPPRGVRADTQYF.

Turning to this clonotype: This beta chain is a stray read from a library made for alpha chains; its abundance is not meaningful. The J gene is TRBJ2-7, the V gene TRBV5-4; 11 positions match TRBD1. From germline, CDR1 is SGHNT and CDR2 YYREEE (reference sequence). V gave up 3 bases and J gave up 2 bases; unmatched junction bases: 4. The CDR3 is made up of 15 amino acids. The CDR3 protein is CASSWPGQGAYEQYF. The CDR3 DNA is TGTGCCAGCAGCTGGCCGGGACAGGGGGCCTACGAGCAGTACTTC.